Sequencing of this TCR beta chain was carried out in a study of blood T cells in healthy people across ages (dated by TCRdb to between 2015 and 2016). General notes on the study: In model experiments, template switching captured roughly one uniquely barcoded TCR beta cDNA molecule for every two T cells. To avoid experimental bias, donors of different ages were distributed randomly across sequencing lanes. The study analyzed two additional independent replicas of 1 million unique cDNA reads from the same blood draw for two donors, one aged 18 to 30 and one aged 80 or older. Age-related changes in TCR beta repertoire diversity were measured in the study by deep sequencing normalized with unique cDNA molecular identifiers. Donors were grouped into four age groups: young (average roughly 15 years), middle-aged (under 40), aged (approximately 67) and long-lived (just over 80).

Worth noting for this clonotype: Its recognized antigen is unknown. One junction end disagrees with the germline gene, perhaps due to a read error.

Donors were about 36 systemically healthy Caucasian individuals from Russia aged roughly 6 to 100 years. Around 9.9 milliliters of peripheral blood were collected from each donor into EDTA-treated Vacutainer tubes. Ficoll-Paque density-gradient centrifugation was used to isolate PBMCs, with at least 6 million obtained per sample. Trizol reagent was used to extract total RNA from PBMCs, with at least 5.5 micrograms per sample. The percentages of naive CD45RAhigh/CD27high T cells were determined by flow cytometry on a PBMC aliquot from every donor. Paper-wide results and their limitations: Because the CMV infection status of the donors was unknown, age-related changes in expanded clonotypes may potentially have been confounded. There was a strong correlation between observed TCR beta diversity and the percentage of naive T cells measured by flow cytometry. Since profiling was done on bulk unsorted PBMCs, naive and antigen-experienced compartments could not be conclusively compared. Observed TCR beta diversity per million T cells fell roughly linearly with age, and a significant reduction was already apparent by age about 38. The long-lived group showed more naive CD4+ T cells, fewer expanded clones and increased TCR diversity than the aged group, suggesting age selection. Estimates of total diversity from one million sequenced T cells were regarded as lower bounds and underestimates.

From the cysteine up to the phenylalanine, the CDR3 has a length of 15 residues. Only the CDR3 region is kept as DNA, spanning 45 bases read in frame from base 1. From a lookup of the germline V gene (reference sequence), CDR1 and CDR2 are LGHDT and YNNKEL. To prepare the library, 5' RACE was applied. Sequenced using an Illumina HiSeq 2500. The second PCR ran for roughly 7 to 11 cycles and used a J-beta primer mix along with a sample-barcoded 5' primer. Each TCR beta cDNA molecule received a unique molecular identifier from a template-switch 5' adaptor carrying 12 random nucleotides. Each sample yielded at least 2.5 million CDR3-containing paired-end reads. First-strand cDNA synthesis was performed from all RNA using the Mint cDNA synthesis kit, with priming by a TRBC-specific oligonucleotide. Following uracil-DNA glycosylase treatment, all cDNA underwent a first 18-cycle PCR with the universal primers M1SS and BC2_uni_R. The original pipeline was this. For normalization, 1 million high-quality reads were randomly selected from each sample, with every read carrying a distinct molecular identifier. Reads sharing molecular identifiers were discarded rather than binned into consensus sequences. MiTCR, with a Q25 quality threshold and the strictest error-elimination algorithm, was used for CDR3 identification, clonotype clustering and error correction. Lower-bound total TCR beta diversity was estimated with a nonparametric unseen species model using Euler transformation. TCRdb reprocessing: public reads trimmed at Q25 with fastp, clones called with MiXCR, in-frame beta chains kept. Entries that share a CDR3 protein sequence are merged under the most common genes and DNA. The V and J calls reflect TCRdb's pipeline rather than the authors' work. A total of about 1.7 million distinct CDR3 sequences appear in this sample, about 28% of them only once. The ten largest clones take up about 7.7% of the sample.

The V and J genes are TRBV3-1 and TRBJ2-1, and TRBD1 may be the D gene, going by 6 matching bases. The clonotype comes from a woman aged 30 to 39 in good health. Sequenced material: blood. This receptor has the CDR3 CASSKGQSGHNGQFF. In nucleotides, the sequence is TGTGCCAGCAGCAAAGGACAGTCGGGACATAATGGGCAGTTCTTC.